This T cell receptor beta chain was sequenced during a study of CD8 T cells in Susac syndrome. Study observations and caveats: The study admitted that it had a relatively small number of individuals in its TCR sequencing and HLA analysis.

This clonotype has a single count. The antigen is undetermined. Random hexamers were used to reverse transcribe the RNA input (roughly 0.5 to 1 ug). Multiplex immunoSEQ PCR targeted 54 Vbeta and 13 Jbeta TCR beta segments. TCRdb re-derived calls from the immunoSEQ multiplex PCR reads in MiXCR, one entry per CDR3 protein. The sample yields a few hundred thousand distinct CDR3 sequences, about 88% seen once. Sequencing of TCR beta was undertaken in CD8+ and CD4+ T cells derived from blood. Germline V CDR1 and CDR2: LNHDA, SQIVND (reference sequence). There are 14 residues in the CDR3. The V end was cut by 3 bases, the J end by 1 base, with 9 bases between.

The sample was CD8+ T cells from PBMCs. This TCR was sampled from a human donor with multiple sclerosis. This chain links TRBV19 with TRBJ1-1, with D perhaps matching TRBD1 (6 bases). CDR3 loop: CASSMRTANTEAFF. Here the CDR3 DNA reads TGTGCCAGTAGTATGAGGACAGCGAACACTGAAGCTTTCTTT.